The 5 T cell receptor beta chains below were found in one sample sequenced in a study of T cells in Graves' hyperthyroidism and ophthalmopathy (dated by TCRdb to the late 2010s). The protocol used for the library was multiplex PCR. Sequenced on an Illumina HiSeq 2000. Amplification of TCR beta CDR3 regions was carried out from RNA transcripts. The first round of RT-PCR for the TCR CDR3 was performed with the HTBI primer set and the Qiagen OneStep RT-PCR kit. Through fastp at Q25 and MiXCR, TCRdb rebuilt clones from the public reads, retaining in-frame beta chains. Rows with a matching CDR3 protein are joined into one entry that keeps the most common DNA and genes. For this sample there are some 620,000 distinct CDR3 sequences; around 15% appear just once. The ten most abundant clones make up less than 4.5% of the sample. Sequencing was performed on blood. Receptor source: a woman aged 25 to 39 with Graves' hyperthyroidism.

This clonotype has more than one count but fewer than ten. The chain links TRBV24-1 to TRBJ2-7, with D possibly being TRBD1 (7 bases). The CDR3 contains 15 residues. Looked up from germline, CDR1 is KGHDR and CDR2 is SFDVKD. V lost 3 bases and J lost 7, with 18 bases in between. In nucleotides, the CDR3 is TGTGCCACCAGTGATGGCGGAGGGGGCGCGGGAGAGCAGTACTTC. Translating it yields CATSDGGGGAGEQYF.

This clonotype was counted a few times. This rearrangement joins TRBV5-6 to TRBJ2-3, with D perhaps TRBD1 or TRBD2 (5 bases each). The CDR3 consists of 15 residues. V lost 6 bases, J lost 0 bases, and 14 bases lay in between. Germline CDR1 SGHDT, CDR2 YYEEEE. The CDR3 loop is CASIERGGSTDTQYF. CDR3 bases: TGTGCCAGCATCGAGCGTGGGGGTAGCACAGATACGCAGTATTTT.

The rearrangement joins TRBV6-1 to TRBJ2-7, with D unresolved. Trimming pared 0 bases from V and 4 bases from J, leaving 13 bases between. The germline CDR1 and CDR2 sequences are MNHNS and SASEGT. This CDR3 spans 15 amino acids. The CDR3 bases are TGTGCCAGCAGTGAAGCGAAGGCGAACTATTACGAGCAGTACTTC. This encodes CASSEAKANYYEQYF.

This clonotype was counted many times. An end of the junction differs from the germline gene, which may be a read error. V usage is TRBV27 and J usage is TRBJ2-3; D is unresolved. Germline V lookup: CDR1 MNHEY, CDR2 SMNVEV (reference sequence). The CDR3 extends over 12 amino acids. The CDR3 nucleotides are TGTGCCAGCAGCTTATCTTCCGATACGCAGTATTTT. Protein: CASSLSSDTQYF.

This clonotype was picked up many times. The V gene is TRBV20-1, the J gene TRBJ2-3; the match to TRBD2 covers 12 bases. Germline CDR1 DFQATT, CDR2 SNEGSKA (reference sequence). The CDR3 contains 15 residues. V trimming: 4 bases; J trimming: 1 base; junction bases outside the gene matches: 3. CDR3 sequence: CSAKGTSGRTDTQYF. CDR3 coding DNA: TGCAGTGCTAAAGGGACTAGCGGGCGCACAGATACGCAGTATTTT.